This is a list of T cell receptor beta chains from one sample in a study of blood T cell repertoires in COVID-19. TCRdb's table, derived via immunoSEQ multiplex PCR, lists solely in-frame clones and lacks some. Among about 33,000 clones listed, approximately 91% were seen once. Material: peripheral blood. Receptor source: a human donor in a cohort sampled during active COVID-19. CDR3s include the opening cysteine and the closing phenylalanine or tryptophan. A D gene is named only where the DNA matches it firmly. Only part of the rows carry a size: once, few, many, or a class if the clone is expanded.

TGTGCCAGCAGCCAATACACACAGGGCTATGGCTACACCTTC | CASSQYTQGYGYTF | 14 | NA | TRBJ1-2 | NA | TRBV3-1/TRBV3-2
TGCGCCAGCAGCTCGGGGGGCGGAGAGACCCAGTACTTC | CASSSGGGETQYF | 13 | NA | TRBJ2-5 | NA | TRBV5-1
TGCGCCAGCAGCCAAATGGACTGGGGGGTGCAGTTCTTC | CASSQMDWGVQFF | 13 | NA | TRBJ2-1 | NA | TRBV4-1
TGTGCCAGCAGCCTTAGGACAGGGGATACCGGGGAGCTGTTTTTT | CASSLRTGDTGELFF | 15 | TRBD1 | TRBJ2-2 | once | TRBV7-9
TGTGCCAGCAGTTACTCGACAGGGGCAGTTTCACCCCTCCACTTT | CASSYSTGAVSPLHF | 15 | TRBD1 | TRBJ1-6 | NA | TRBV6-5
TGTGCCAGCAGCCGGGGACTGGGGGAGACCCAGTACTTC | CASSRGLGETQYF | 13 | NA | TRBJ2-5 | NA | TRBV5-4
TGTGCCAGCAGCTTAGTAGGGGCAGAGGGGGAGTTCACCTTC | CASSLVGAEGEFTF | 14 | NA | TRBJ1-2 | NA | TRBV11-2
TGTGCCAGCAGTTACAAAAGGGGGGGCATGGATTCACCCCTCCACTTT | CASSYKRGGMDSPLHF | 16 | NA | TRBJ1-6 | NA | TRBV6-5
TGTGCCAGCAGTCCCCGAGGGGGAAATGAAAAACTGTTTTTT | CASSPRGGNEKLFF | 14 | NA | TRBJ1-4 | once | TRBV27
TGTGCCAGCAGTTTCTCTAGCGGGGGCTCCTACAATGAGCAGTTCTTC | CASSFSSGGSYNEQFF | 16 | TRBD2 | TRBJ2-1 | NA | TRBV27
TGCGCCAGCAGCCTAACGGGCGCCCTGGGGGGGCCCCAGCATTTT | CASSLTGALGGPQHF | 15 | NA | TRBJ1-5 | NA | TRBV23-1
TGTGCCACCAGCAGAGACACTAGCGGGGGTTACAATGAGCAGTTCTTC | CATSRDTSGGYNEQFF | 16 | TRBD2 | TRBJ2-1 | NA | TRBV15
TGTGCCAGCAGCCCCATGGGGGGCACCGGGGAGCTGTTTTTT | CASSPMGGTGELFF | 14 | NA | TRBJ2-2 | NA | TRBV7-3
TGTGCCAGTAGTATAGACCGAGGTTCACCCCTCCACTTT | CASSIDRGSPLHF | 13 | NA | TRBJ1-6 | few | TRBV19
TGTGCCAGCACCCCGGAGTCCGCTGCGGAGACCCAGTACTTC | CASTPESAAETQYF | 14 | NA | TRBJ2-5 | NA | TRBV5-4
TGCGCCAGCAGCTTGGGAAACAGGGGGCCCGAGCAGTACTTC | CASSLGNRGPEQYF | 14 | TRBD1 | TRBJ2-7 | NA | TRBV5-1
TGTGCCAGCAGTTTTGGGACAGCTAACTATGGCTACACCTTC | CASSFGTANYGYTF | 14 | TRBD1 | TRBJ1-2 | NA | TRBV28
TGTGCCAGCAGTCAACAGGGTAGTAGAGAGACCCAGTACTTC | CASSQQGSRETQYF | 14 | NA | TRBJ2-5 | NA | TRBV6-5
TGTGCCAGCAGCGTCCGGGACAGGGGGCTCTCCTATGGCTACACCTTC | CASSVRDRGLSYGYTF | 16 | TRBD1 | TRBJ1-2 | NA | TRBV9
TGCGCCAGCAGCCACGGGACAGTGGAAGGAGAAGAGACCCAGTACTTC | CASSHGTVEGEETQYF | 16 | TRBD1 | TRBJ2-5 | once | TRBV5-1
TGCGCCAGCAGTGATCCAACTAGCGGGGGGTCCTACGAGCAGTACTTC | CASSDPTSGGSYEQYF | 16 | TRBD2 | TRBJ2-7 | NA | TRBV10-2
TGCAGCGTACGGGACAGGGTAAAGTACGAGCAGTACTTC | CSVRDRVKYEQYF | 13 | TRBD1 | TRBJ2-7 | NA | TRBV29-1
TGTGCCAGCGGGGACAGCGCTTACGAGCAGTACTTC | CASGDSAYEQYF | 12 | TRBD1 | TRBJ2-7 | few | TRBV6-5
TGTGCCAGCAGCTTCGGGGCTGGAAACACCATATATTTT | CASSFGAGNTIYF | 13 | NA | TRBJ1-3 | NA | TRBV7-9
TGCGCCAGCAGCCAAGATAGCACTGGAAACACCATATATTTT | CASSQDSTGNTIYF | 14 | NA | TRBJ1-3 | NA | TRBV4-1
TGTGCCTTACAGGGGTACGCGGAGACCCAGTACTTC | CALQGYAETQYF | 12 | TRBD1 | TRBJ2-5 | NA | TRBV2
TGTGCCAGCAGTCCACAGGGGAACGAGCAGTACTTC | CASSPQGNEQYF | 12 | TRBD1 | TRBJ2-7 | few | TRBV12-3/TRBV12-4
TGTGCCAGCAGCACACGACTAGCGGGGGATTCAGATACGCAGTATTTT | CASSTRLAGDSDTQYF | 16 | TRBD2 | TRBJ2-3 | NA | TRBV7-8
TGTGCCAGCAGCTTAACCTCAACATGGGAGCAGTACTTC | CASSLTSTWEQYF | 13 | NA | TRBJ2-7 | few | TRBV7-9
TGTGCCAGCAGTCCAAACGGACAGAATAATTCACCCCTCCACTTT | CASSPNGQNNSPLHF | 15 | NA | TRBJ1-6 | few | TRBV28
TGTGCCAGCAGCCGGACAGCACAAACTGAAGCTTTCTTT | CASSRTAQTEAFF | 13 | NA | TRBJ1-1 | NA | TRBV7-2
TGCGCCAGCAGCCAAGAGGCCGGAGCCTACAATGAGCAGTTCTTC | CASSQEAGAYNEQFF | 15 | NA | TRBJ2-1 | NA | TRBV4-1
TGTGCCAGTAGTCCCGGGACAGGTTATGGCTACACCTTC | CASSPGTGYGYTF | 13 | TRBD1 | TRBJ1-2 | NA | TRBV19
TGTGCCAGCAGCCCAGGGGGCTACGAGCAGTACTTC | CASSPGGYEQYF | 12 | TRBD1 | TRBJ2-7 | NA | TRBV11-2
TGCGCCAGCAGCCAAGATTATAAGCGGGGATGGTCCTACAATGAGCAGTTCTTC | CASSQDYKRGWSYNEQFF | 18 | TRBD2 | TRBJ2-1 | NA | TRBV4-1
TGTGCCAGCAGTTTACGGGCAGGGGGCTACGAGCAGTACTTC | CASSLRAGGYEQYF | 14 | TRBD1 | TRBJ2-7 | NA | TRBV27
TGCGCCAGCAGCTTCCCGGACACTTACAATGAGCAGTTCTTC | CASSFPDTYNEQFF | 14 | NA | TRBJ2-1 | NA | TRBV5-1
TGCGCCAGCAGCTTGGGGACAGGGGGCTACGAGCAGTACTTC | CASSLGTGGYEQYF | 14 | TRBD1 | TRBJ2-7 | NA | TRBV5-1
TGTGCCAGCAGTATGGGTCGGAGAGACGAGCAGTACTTC | CASSMGRRDEQYF | 13 | NA | TRBJ2-7 | NA | TRBV5-6
TGTGCCAGCAGTGAAGCATCCAGGGGGCCTTCACCCCTCCACTTT | CASSEASRGPSPLHF | 15 | TRBD1 | TRBJ1-6 | NA | TRBV6-1
TGTGCTAGTGGGGGTTCCGGGACAGGAGTTTCTGGGGCCAACGTCCTGACTTTC | CASGGSGTGVSGANVLTF | 18 | TRBD1 | TRBJ2-6 | NA | TRBV12-5
TGTGCCAGCAGTGAGGAAGCAGGATATCAGCCCCAGCATTTT | CASSEEAGYQPQHF | 14 | NA | TRBJ1-5 | NA | TRBV6-1
TGTGCCAGCAGTGAGGGAGGGGTCGGGACTGAAGCTTTCTTT | CASSEGGVGTEAFF | 14 | NA | TRBJ1-1 | NA | TRBV2
TGTGCCAGCAGCTTGGAGTGGGGTAGCGGCACAGATACGCAGTATTTT | CASSLEWGSGTDTQYF | 16 | NA | TRBJ2-3 | NA | TRBV5-5
TGTGCCAGCAGAAAGAGGGACAGGGACACTGAAGCTTTCTTT | CASRKRDRDTEAFF | 14 | TRBD1 | TRBJ1-1 | NA | TRBV7-2
TGTGCCAGCAGCCACGCCGGGGGGAATGAAAAACTGTTTTTT | CASSHAGGNEKLFF | 14 | NA | TRBJ1-4 | few | TRBV11-2
TGTGCCAGAAGCTCTCCGGGACAAAAGTTGCGAAACACCATATATTTT | CARSSPGQKLRNTIYF | 16 | NA | TRBJ1-3 | NA | TRBV5-3
TGCGCCAGCAGTGAAGGAGGGGACCAAGAGACCCAGTACTTC | CASSEGGDQETQYF | 14 | NA | TRBJ2-5 | once | TRBV10-2
TGCGCCAGCAGCCCTGGGGCTCTGGAGACCCAGTACTTC | CASSPGALETQYF | 13 | NA | TRBJ2-5 | NA | TRBV5-1
TGTGCCAGCAGTCCACCGGACAGGTACGGCTACACCTTC | CASSPPDRYGYTF | 13 | TRBD1 | TRBJ1-2 | NA | TRBV6-5